This passage covers 20 T cell receptor beta chains from one sample sequenced in a study of blood T cell repertoires in COVID-19. Here immunoSEQ multiplex PCR was the method, and the copy in TCRdb shows in-frame clones only, minus some. The sample records roughly 290,000 clones, approximately 86% being singletons. Sequences were obtained from peripheral blood. The receptors here all came from a woman in her forties or fifties with active or convalescent COVID-19.

The chain has TRBV28 and TRBJ1-3, with TRBD1 matching 7 bases. This CDR3 has 17 residues. V lost 6 bases and J lost 9; bases outside the gene matches: 20. The germline V gene has CDR1 MDHEN and CDR2 SYDVKM. The CDR3 region has the DNA TGTGCCAGCAGCACCCCCGGGACAGTGGGACCTGGCGGCACCATATATTTT. As protein: CASSTPGTVGPGGTIYF. The full variable domain, its missing parts supplied by reference TRBV28 and TRBJ1-3, is DVKVTQSSRYLVKRTGEKVFLECVQDMDHENMFWYRQDPGLGLRLIYFSYDVKMKEKGDIPEGYSVSREKKERFSLILESASTNQTSMYLCASSTPGTVGPGGTIYFGEGSWLTVV.

This chain uses TRBV19 with TRBJ1-6, with a weak D call TRBD1 (6 bases). The CDR3 sequence is 16 residues long. V lost 9 bases and J 0 bases, leaving 15 bases between the germline ends. From germline, CDR1 is LNHDA and CDR2 SQIVND (reference sequence). The CDR3 protein is CASCEIQGSYNSPLHF. The CDR3 bases are TGTGCCAGCTGTGAAATACAGGGCTCCTATAATTCACCCCTCCACTTT.

In this sample, this clone turned up once. The V call is TRBV29-1, the J call TRBJ2-1, with 13 bases aligning to TRBD2. J lost 6 bases, V lost 2 bases, and 1 base had no gene match. Per germline, CDR1 SQVTM and CDR2 ANQGSEA. The CDR3 has 14 residues. CDR3 residues: CSVETSGRANEQFF. The CDR3 DNA is TGCAGCGTTGAAACTAGCGGGAGGGCCAATGAGCAGTTCTTC.

V and J are TRBV3-1 (or the pseudogene TRBV3-2) and TRBJ1-5; 8 nucleotides match TRBD1. The CDR3 has 15 residues. The junction had 7 bases not matched to a gene; V was cut back by 5 bases and J by 4 bases. Germline-derived CDR1 and CDR2 are LGHDT and YNNKEL (reference sequence). The CDR3 reads CASSSGTGYNQPQHF. In nucleotides, the CDR3 is TGTGCCAGCAGCTCCGGGACAGGATATAATCAGCCCCAGCATTTT.

V gene TRBV4-2 combines with J gene TRBJ1-6; 7 positions match TRBD1. V lost 3 bases, J lost 4 bases, and 21 bases stayed unmatched. This CDR3 spans 21 amino acids. Germline assignment: CDR1 LGHNA and CDR2 YNFKEQ. The CDR3 DNA reads as TGTGCCAGCAGCCACCGAGGCGACAGGGACCGCACCTTTTTTTATAATTCACCCCTCCACTTT. Encoded protein: CASSHRGDRDRTFFYNSPLHF.

The rearrangement links TRBV11-2 to TRBJ2-7; D perhaps matches TRBD2 (7 bases). Per germline, CDR1 SGHAT and CDR2 FQNNGV. The ends were cut back, 4 bases at V and 6 bases at J, with 16 bases in the middle. This CDR3 is 14 amino acids long. Here the CDR3 DNA reads TGTGCCAGCAGCTCACAGGGAGGGATGGGCGAGCAGTACTTC. Protein product: CASSSQGGMGEQYF.

The chain has TRBV5-1 and TRBJ2-1; 14 bases align to TRBD2. After removal of 4 bases from V and 5 bases from J, the junction contained 5 bases not matched to a gene. The germline CDR1 and CDR2 sequences are SGHRS and YFSETQ. The CDR3 contains 16 residues. The CDR3 DNA sequence: TGCGCCAGCAGCCCGGGACTAGCGGGAGCGGACAATGAGCAGTTCTTC. It translates to CASSPGLAGADNEQFF.

This chain connects TRBV20-1 to TRBJ2-1; 10 positions agree with TRBD1. The CDR3 has 11 residues. V was clipped by 3 bases and J by 15 bases; unmatched bases: 5. Germline assignment: CDR1 DFQATT and CDR2 SNEGSKA (reference sequence). The CDR3 sequence: CSASLGQGTFF. Written as DNA, the CDR3 is TGCAGTGCTAGTTTGGGACAGGGGACGTTCTTC.

The rearrangement joins TRBV3-1 (or the pseudogene TRBV3-2) to TRBJ1-5, with 7 bases aligning to TRBD1. Looked up from germline, CDR1 is LGHDT and CDR2 is YNNKEL (reference sequence). The ends lost 4 bases at V and 3 bases at J; junction bases unmatched: 3. The CDR3 covers 14 residues. In DNA, the CDR3 is TGTGCCAGCAGCCTTGGGACAGCCAATCAGCCCCAGCATTTT. Its protein product is CASSLGTANQPQHF.

This clone turned up a few times. This CDR3 is CAIKMGTSNYGYTF. DNA for the CDR3: TGTGCCATCAAAATGGGCACATCTAACTATGGCTACACCTTC. This rearrangement joins TRBV10-3 to TRBJ1-2; D is unclear. V shed 7 bases and J shed 0 bases, with 12 bases lying between them. The CDR3 is 14 amino acids. The germline gives CDR1 ENHRY, CDR2 SYGVKD.

The chain combines TRBV4-1 with TRBJ2-1; 11 bases are a match to TRBD2. Germline V gene sequence: CDR1 MGHRA, CDR2 YSYEKL. The CDR3 totals 16 residues. Unmatched junction bases numbered 5, after V lost 3 bases and J lost 4 bases. The CDR3 DNA follows: TGCGCCAGCAGCCAGGGAACTAGCGGGAGTTACAATGAGCAGTTCTTC. Its translation is CASSQGTSGSYNEQFF.

A word on this clone: This sample includes further DNA sequences coding for the same CDR3. The rearrangement links TRBV7-8 to TRBJ1-5, with 9 bases lining up with TRBD1. CDR3 length equals 14 residues. Germline lookup yields CDR1 SGHVS and CDR2 FQNEAQ. J gave up 5 bases and V 5 bases, and 4 bases lay outside the gene matches. CDR3 bases: TGTGCCAGCAGCCCTAGGACAGGGGATCAGCCCCAGCATTTT. As protein: CASSPRTGDQPQHF.

This clone was seen repeatedly, ten times or more. The chain links TRBV5-1 to TRBJ1-3; 7 bases fit TRBD1. V lost 2 bases and J lost 3; bases outside the gene matches: 8. Germline V lookup: CDR1 SGHRS, CDR2 YFSETQ. This CDR3 has 16 amino acids. CDR3 DNA: TGCGCCAGCAGCTTATACGACAGGGCAGATGGAAACACCATATATTTT. Amino acid sequence: CASSLYDRADGNTIYF.

The rearrangement joins TRBV4-1 to TRBJ2-1; 8 positions agree with TRBD2. The V gene end was trimmed by 4 bases and the J gene end by 2 bases; junction bases not matched to a gene: 10. Per the germline V gene, CDR1 is MGHRA and CDR2 is YSYEKL. The CDR3 is 17 residues long. This CDR3 is CASSLTGLARTYNEQFF. For the CDR3, the DNA is TGCGCCAGCAGCCTTACCGGACTAGCAAGGACCTACAATGAGCAGTTCTTC.

The chain is built from TRBV4-1 and TRBJ2-5, with TRBD2 matching over 7 bases. With 2 bases clipped from V and 0 bases from J, the junction kept 9 bases outside the gene matches. Germline lookup yields CDR1 MGHRA and CDR2 YSYEKL. The CDR3 is 17 amino acids. The CDR3 nucleotides are TGCGCCAGCAGCCAACGTACTAGCGCAACGTACCAAGAGACCCAGTACTTC. It is translated as CASSQRTSATYQETQYF.

This clone was counted only a few times. The chain combines TRBV5-1 with TRBJ1-6; TRBD1 agrees at 9 bases. The CDR3 totals 16 residues. Germline loops: CDR1 SGHRS, CDR2 YFSETQ. V was pared by 3 bases and J by 7 bases, with 8 bases of the junction left unmatched. CDR3 sequence: CASSSQGATTNSPLHF. The CDR3 DNA sequence: TGCGCCAGCAGCTCACAGGGGGCTACGACGAATTCACCCCTCCACTTT. The entire variable domain, with the rest obtained from reference TRBV5-1 and TRBJ1-6, is as follows: KAGVTQTPRYLIKTRGQQVTLSCSPISGHRSVSWYQQTPGQGLQFLFEYFSETQRNKGNFPGRFSGRQFSNSRSEMNVSTLELGDSALYLCASSSQGATTNSPLHFGNGTRLTVT.

The chain is built from TRBV5-1 and TRBJ2-5, with 9 positions matching TRBD1. This CDR3 is 16 amino acids long. The V segment lost 3 bases and the J segment 4 bases; nucleotides outside the gene matches: 10. Germline assignment: CDR1 SGHRS and CDR2 YFSETQ. The CDR3 bases are TGCGCCAGCAGCTCCGAATTGGGACAGGGAGGAGAGACCCAGTACTTC. Translated, it gives CASSSELGQGGETQYF.

V gene TRBV20-1 combines with J gene TRBJ1-5; 10 positions match TRBD1. The CDR3 length is 15 residues. V shed 3 bases and J 6 bases; nucleotides not matched to a gene: 8. The germline V gene has CDR1 DFQATT and CDR2 SNEGSKA (reference sequence). CDR3 loop: CSASHGQGVTQPQHF. CDR3 DNA: TGCAGTGCTAGTCATGGACAGGGGGTGACTCAGCCCCAGCATTTT.

The chain links TRBV14 to TRBJ2-3; a possible D gene is TRBD1 (5 bases). This CDR3 region has 16 residues. Germline values: CDR1 SGHDN, CDR2 FVKESK. Trimming left V 4 bases short and J 4 bases short, with 18 bases between. The CDR3 protein is CASSPIQGSFPDTQYF. The CDR3 bases are TGTGCCAGCAGCCCTATTCAGGGATCCTTCCCAGATACGCAGTATTTT.

V and J are TRBV19 and TRBJ2-7, with 8 nucleotides matching TRBD2. The V gene's germline CDR1 is LNHDA and CDR2 SQIVND (reference sequence). CDR3 length equals 15 residues. Losses at the gene ends were 4 bases for V and 8 bases for J; bases not matched to a gene: 13. The CDR3 reads CASSTLSGAKAQQYF. The CDR3, as DNA: TGTGCCAGTAGTACCCTTAGCGGGGCGAAGGCCCAGCAGTACTTC.